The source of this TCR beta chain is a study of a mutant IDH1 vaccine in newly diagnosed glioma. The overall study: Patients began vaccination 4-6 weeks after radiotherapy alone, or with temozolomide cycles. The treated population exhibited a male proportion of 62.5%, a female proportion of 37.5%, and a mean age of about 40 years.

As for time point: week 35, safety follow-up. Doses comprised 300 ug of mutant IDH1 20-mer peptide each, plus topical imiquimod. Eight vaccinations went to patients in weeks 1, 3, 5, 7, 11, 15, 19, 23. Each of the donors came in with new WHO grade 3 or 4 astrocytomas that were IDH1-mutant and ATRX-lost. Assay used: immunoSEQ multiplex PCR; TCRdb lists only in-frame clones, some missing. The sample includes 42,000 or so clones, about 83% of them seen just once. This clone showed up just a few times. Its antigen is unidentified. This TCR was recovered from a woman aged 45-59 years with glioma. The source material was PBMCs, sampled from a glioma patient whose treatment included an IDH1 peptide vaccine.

CDR3 nucleotide sequence: TGTGCCAGTAGTAGACAGGGAGGTCAGCCCCAGCATTTT. Encoded protein: CASSRQGGQPQHF. The rearrangement joins TRBV19 to TRBJ1-5; 7 bases agree with TRBD1. Germline V gene sequence: CDR1 LNHDA, CDR2 SQIVND (reference sequence). Trimming at V came to 4 bases and at J to 6 bases, leaving 3 bases not matched to a gene. The CDR3 consists of 13 residues.